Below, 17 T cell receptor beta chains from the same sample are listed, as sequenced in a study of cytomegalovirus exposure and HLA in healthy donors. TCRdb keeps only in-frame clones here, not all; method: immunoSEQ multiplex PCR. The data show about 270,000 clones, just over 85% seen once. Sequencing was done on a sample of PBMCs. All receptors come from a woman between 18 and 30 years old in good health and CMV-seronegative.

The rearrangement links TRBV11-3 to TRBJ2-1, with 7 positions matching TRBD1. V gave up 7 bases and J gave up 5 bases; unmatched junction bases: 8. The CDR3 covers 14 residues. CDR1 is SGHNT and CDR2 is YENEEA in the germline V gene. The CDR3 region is CASNSRDSDNEQFF. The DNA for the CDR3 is TGTGCCAGCAACTCCCGGGACAGCGACAATGAGCAGTTCTTC.

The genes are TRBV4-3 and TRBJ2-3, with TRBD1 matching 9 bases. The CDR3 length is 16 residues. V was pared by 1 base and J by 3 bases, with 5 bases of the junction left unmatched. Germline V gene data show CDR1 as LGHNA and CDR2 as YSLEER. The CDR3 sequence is CASSQGDRVGTDTQYF. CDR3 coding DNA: TGCGCCAGCAGCCAAGGGGACAGGGTTGGGACAGATACGCAGTATTTT.

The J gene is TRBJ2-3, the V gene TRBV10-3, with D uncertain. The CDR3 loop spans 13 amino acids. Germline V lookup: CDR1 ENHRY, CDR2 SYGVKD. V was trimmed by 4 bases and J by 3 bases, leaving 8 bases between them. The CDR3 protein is CAISAAATDTQYF. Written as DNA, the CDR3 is TGTGCCATCAGTGCGGCGGCAACAGATACGCAGTATTTT.

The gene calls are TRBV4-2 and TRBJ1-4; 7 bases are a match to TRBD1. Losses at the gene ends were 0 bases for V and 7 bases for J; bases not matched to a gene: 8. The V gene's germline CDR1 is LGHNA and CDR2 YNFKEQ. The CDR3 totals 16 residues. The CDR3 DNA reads TGTGCCAGCAGCCAAGATAGGAGGGGGCGGGGTGAAAAACTGTTTTTT. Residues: CASSQDRRGRGEKLFF.

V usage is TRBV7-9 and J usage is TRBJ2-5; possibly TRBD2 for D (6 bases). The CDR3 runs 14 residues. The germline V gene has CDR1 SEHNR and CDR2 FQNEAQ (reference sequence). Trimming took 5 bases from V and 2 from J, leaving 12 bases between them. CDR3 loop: CASSPHGRQETQYF. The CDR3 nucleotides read TGTGCCAGCAGCCCGCACGGGAGACAAGAGACCCAGTACTTC.

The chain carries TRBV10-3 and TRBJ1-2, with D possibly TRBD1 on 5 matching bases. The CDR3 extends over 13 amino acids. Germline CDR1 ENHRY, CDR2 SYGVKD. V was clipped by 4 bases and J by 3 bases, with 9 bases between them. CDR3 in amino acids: CAISVQGDYGYTF. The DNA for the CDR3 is TGTGCCATCAGTGTTCAGGGCGACTATGGCTACACCTTC.

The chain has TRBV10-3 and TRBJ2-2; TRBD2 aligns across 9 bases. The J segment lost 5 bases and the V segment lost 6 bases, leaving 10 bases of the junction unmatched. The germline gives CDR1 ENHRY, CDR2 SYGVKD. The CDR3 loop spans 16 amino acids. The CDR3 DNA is TGTGCCATCAGGGATTTAGCGGGAGTGGAGACCGGGGAGCTGTTTTTT. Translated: CAIRDLAGVETGELFF.

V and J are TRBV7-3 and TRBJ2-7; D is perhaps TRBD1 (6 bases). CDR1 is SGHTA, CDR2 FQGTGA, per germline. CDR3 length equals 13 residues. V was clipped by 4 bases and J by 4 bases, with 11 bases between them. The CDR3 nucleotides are TGTGCCAGCAGCTCTCCACAGGGATACGAGCAGTACTTC. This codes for CASSSPQGYEQYF.

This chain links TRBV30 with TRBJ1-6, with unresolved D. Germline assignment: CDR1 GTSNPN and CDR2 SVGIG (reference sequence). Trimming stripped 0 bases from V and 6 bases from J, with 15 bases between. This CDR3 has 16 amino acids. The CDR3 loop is CAWSVLSGKPNSPLHF. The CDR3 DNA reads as TGTGCCTGGAGTGTACTTTCGGGGAAACCTAATTCACCCCTCCACTTT.

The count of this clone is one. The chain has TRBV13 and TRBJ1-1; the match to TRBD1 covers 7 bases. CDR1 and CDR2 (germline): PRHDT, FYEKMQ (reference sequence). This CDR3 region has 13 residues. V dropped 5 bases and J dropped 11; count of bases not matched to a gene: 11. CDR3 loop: CASSLGTAGRAFF. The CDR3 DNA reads TGTGCCAGCAGCCTGGGGACAGCGGGCAGGGCTTTCTTT.

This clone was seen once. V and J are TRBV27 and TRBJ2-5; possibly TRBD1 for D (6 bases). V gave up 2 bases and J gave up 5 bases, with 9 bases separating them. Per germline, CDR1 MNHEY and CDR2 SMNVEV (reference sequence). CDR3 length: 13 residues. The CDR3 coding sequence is TGTGCCAGCAGTTTAGGGGGCGCGGAGACCCAGTACTTC. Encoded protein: CASSLGGAETQYF.

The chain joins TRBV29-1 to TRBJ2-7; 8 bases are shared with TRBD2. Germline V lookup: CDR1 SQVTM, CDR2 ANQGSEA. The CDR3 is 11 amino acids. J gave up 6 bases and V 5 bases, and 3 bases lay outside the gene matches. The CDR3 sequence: CSVSTSGEQYF. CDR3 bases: TGCAGCGTTAGCACTAGCGGCGAGCAGTACTTC.

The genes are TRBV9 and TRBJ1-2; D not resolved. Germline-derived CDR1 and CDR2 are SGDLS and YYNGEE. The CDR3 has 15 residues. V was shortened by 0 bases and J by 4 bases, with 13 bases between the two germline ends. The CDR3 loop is CASSVVGGLGYGYTF. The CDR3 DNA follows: TGTGCCAGCAGCGTAGTGGGAGGGCTTGGCTATGGCTACACCTTC.

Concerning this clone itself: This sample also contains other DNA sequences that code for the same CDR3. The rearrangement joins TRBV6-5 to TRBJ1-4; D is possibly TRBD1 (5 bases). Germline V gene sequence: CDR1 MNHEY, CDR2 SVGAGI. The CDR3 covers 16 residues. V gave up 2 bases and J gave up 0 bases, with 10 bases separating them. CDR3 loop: CASSYGTGATNEKLFF. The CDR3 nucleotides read TGTGCCAGCAGTTACGGGACGGGGGCAACTAATGAAAAACTGTTTTTT.

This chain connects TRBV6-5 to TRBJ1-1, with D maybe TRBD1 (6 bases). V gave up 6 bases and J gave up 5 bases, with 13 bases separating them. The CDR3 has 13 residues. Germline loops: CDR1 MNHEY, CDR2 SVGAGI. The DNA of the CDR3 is TGTGCCAGCAGCCCCCAGGGGCATACTGAAGCTTTCTTT. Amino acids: CASSPQGHTEAFF.

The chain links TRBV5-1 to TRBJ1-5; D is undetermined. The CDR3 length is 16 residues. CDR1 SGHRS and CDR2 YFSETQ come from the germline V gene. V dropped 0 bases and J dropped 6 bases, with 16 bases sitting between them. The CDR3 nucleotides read TGCGCCAGCAGCTTGGGGGTGGCTCCGGGGTCTCAGCCCCAGCATTTT. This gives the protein CASSLGVAPGSQPQHF.

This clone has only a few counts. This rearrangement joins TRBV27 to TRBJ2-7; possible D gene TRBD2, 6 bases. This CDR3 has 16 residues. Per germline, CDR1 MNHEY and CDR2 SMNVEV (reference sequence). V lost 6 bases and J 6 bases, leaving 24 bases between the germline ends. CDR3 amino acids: CASRRDWVEATSEQYF. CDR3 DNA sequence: TGTGCCAGCAGAAGGGACTGGGTCGAGGCGACCTCCGAGCAGTACTTC.